The present entry profiles one T cell receptor (beta chain) with its context. Its antigen is unknown. With 3 bases clipped from V and 4 bases from J, the junction kept 6 bases outside the gene matches. This CDR3 contains 15 residues. CDR1 and CDR2 (germline): SGHTA, FQGTGA. This entry comes from a study of T cell responses to AZD1222 COVID-19 vaccine. Generated by immunoSEQ multiplex PCR, the TCRdb table keeps only in-frame clones and is missing some. In the table there are about 150,000 clones, 75% to 90% of which are singletons. Study-wide results and caveats: Donors in the cohort were predominantly white British and more often female, and clonal diversity was possibly underestimated. It was only a handful of AZD1222 recipients who were seropositive at baseline. Unmutated variant regions reportedly attract nearly half of all spike-specific TCRs.

Sequencing was performed on peripheral blood, taken after recovery from COVID-19. The receptor's source is an adult who had recovered from COVID-19. V and J are TRBV7-3 and TRBJ2-3; the match to TRBD1 covers 8 bases. In nucleotides, the CDR3 is TGTGCCAGCAGCTTGGACAGGGCGTCATCAGATACGCAGTATTTT. Its protein is CASSLDRASSDTQYF.